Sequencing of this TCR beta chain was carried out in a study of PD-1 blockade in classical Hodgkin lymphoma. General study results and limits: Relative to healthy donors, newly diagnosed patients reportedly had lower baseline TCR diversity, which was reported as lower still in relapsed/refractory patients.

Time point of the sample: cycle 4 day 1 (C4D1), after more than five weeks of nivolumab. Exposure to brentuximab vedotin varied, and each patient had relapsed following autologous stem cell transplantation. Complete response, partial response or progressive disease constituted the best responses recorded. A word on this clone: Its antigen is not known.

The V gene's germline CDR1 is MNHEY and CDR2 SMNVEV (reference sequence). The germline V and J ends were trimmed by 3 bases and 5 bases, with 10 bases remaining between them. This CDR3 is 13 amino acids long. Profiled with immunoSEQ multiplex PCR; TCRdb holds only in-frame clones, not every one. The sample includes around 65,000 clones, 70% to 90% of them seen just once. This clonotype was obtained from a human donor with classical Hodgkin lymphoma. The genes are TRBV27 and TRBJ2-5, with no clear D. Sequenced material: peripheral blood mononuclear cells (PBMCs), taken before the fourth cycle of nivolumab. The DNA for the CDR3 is TGTGCCAGCAGTTTTAGAGGTCGTGAGACCCAGTACTTC. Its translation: CASSFRGRETQYF.